These 9 T cell receptor beta chains were sequenced from one sample in a study of graft-versus-host responses after intestinal transplantation. Profiled with immunoSEQ multiplex PCR; TCRdb holds only in-frame clones, not every one. Among about 98,000 clones listed, about 84% were seen once. The sequencing here drew on PBMCs, taken 255 days after intestinal transplant. The receptor set was obtained from a human patient who received an intestinal transplant, so some T cells may come from the graft donor.

This chain uses TRBV5-6 with TRBJ2-7; possibly TRBD1 for D (7 bases). Germline values: CDR1 SGHDT, CDR2 YYEEEE. The V end lost 0 bases, the J end lost 2 bases, and 12 bases lay between the germline ends. CDR3 length: 15 residues. CDR3 bases: TGTGCCAGCAGCTTGGTGGCAGGGGGGACCTACGAGCAGTACTTC. This codes for CASSLVAGGTYEQYF.

This chain uses TRBV25-1 with TRBJ2-5; TRBD2 matches 11 bases. V shed 3 bases and J 13 bases; nucleotides not matched to a gene: 16. The CDR3 has 16 residues. Per germline, CDR1 MGHDK and CDR2 SYGVNS. Written as DNA, the CDR3 is TGTGCCAGCAGTGAGGGACATCCTAGCGGGGGGCATTGGCGGTACTTC. It encodes CASSEGHPSGGHWRYF.

The chain joins TRBV28 to TRBJ1-3; D unclear. Trimming left V 6 bases short and J 0 bases short, with 6 bases between. Germline CDR1 and CDR2: MDHEN and SYDVKM. This CDR3 spans 13 amino acids. The CDR3 loop reads CASSWTSGNTIYF. The CDR3 nucleotides are TGTGCCAGCAGCTGGACCTCTGGAAACACCATATATTTT.

This rearrangement joins TRBV20-1 to TRBJ1-1, with D perhaps TRBD1 (5 bases). The CDR3 is 11 residues long. With 1 base removed from V and 5 bases from J, the gap between germline ends came to 5 bases. The germline V gene encodes CDR1 DFQATT and CDR2 SNEGSKA (reference sequence). The CDR3 spells CSARGGTEAFF. For the CDR3, the DNA is TGCAGTGCTAGAGGGGGGACTGAAGCTTTCTTT.

The chain has TRBV27 and TRBJ1-2; 9 bases line up with TRBD1. V shed 6 bases, J shed 6 bases, and the junction held 11 bases outside the gene matches. Germline V gives CDR1 MNHEY, CDR2 SMNVEV (reference sequence). The CDR3 spans 15 residues. CDR3 loop: CASSRNRGRANGYTF. The DNA of the CDR3 is TGTGCCAGCAGCCGTAACAGGGGGCGAGCCAATGGCTACACCTTC.

The chain links TRBV28 to TRBJ2-7, with 11 bases fitting TRBD2. The CDR3 is 16 residues long. The germline CDR1 and CDR2 sequences are MDHEN and SYDVKM. V trimming: 10 bases; J trimming: 1 base; junction bases outside the gene matches: 12. Here the CDR3 reads CATRTPTSGISYEQYF. The CDR3 DNA reads as TGTGCCACCCGGACCCCGACTAGCGGGATTTCCTACGAGCAGTACTTC.

A single count supports this clone. This chain joins TRBV20-1 and TRBJ2-3, with D hard to call. Trimming cost V 5 bases and J 2 bases, with 2 bases left between them. Germline CDR1 is DFQATT and CDR2 is SNEGSKA (reference sequence). This CDR3 region has 10 residues. CDR3 amino acids: CSADTDTQYF. As DNA, the CDR3 is TGCAGTGCTGACACAGATACGCAGTATTTT.

Only one count was recorded for this clone. This chain connects TRBV19 to TRBJ2-7, with TRBD1 matching 8 bases. There are 15 residues in the CDR3. Losses at the gene ends were 5 bases for V and 2 bases for J; bases not matched to a gene: 8. Germline V gene data show CDR1 as LNHDA and CDR2 as SQIVND (reference sequence). CDR3 nucleotides: TGTGCCAGTAGTGCCGGGACAGGTTCTCCCTACGAGCAGTACTTC. Encoded protein: CASSAGTGSPYEQYF.

The chain uses TRBV7-8 and TRBJ2-7; no firm D call. CDR1 and CDR2 (germline): SGHVS, FQNEAQ. The CDR3 spans 13 residues. Trimming removed 5 bases from V and 2 bases from J, with 10 bases in between. The CDR3 region has the DNA TGTGCCAGCAGCATCCAGGTAACCTACGAGCAGTACGTC. It translates to CASSIQVTYEQYV.